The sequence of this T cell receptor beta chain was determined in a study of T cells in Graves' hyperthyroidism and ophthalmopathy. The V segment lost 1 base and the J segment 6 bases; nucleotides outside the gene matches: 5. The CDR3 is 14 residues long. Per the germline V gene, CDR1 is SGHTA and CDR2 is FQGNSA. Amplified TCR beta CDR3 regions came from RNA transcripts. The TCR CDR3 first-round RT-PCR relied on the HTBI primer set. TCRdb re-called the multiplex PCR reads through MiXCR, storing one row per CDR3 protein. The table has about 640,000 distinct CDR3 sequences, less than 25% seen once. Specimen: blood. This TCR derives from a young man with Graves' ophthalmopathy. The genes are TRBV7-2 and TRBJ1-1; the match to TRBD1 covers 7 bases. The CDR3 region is CASSLVGDRSEAFF. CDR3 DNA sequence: TGTGCCAGCAGCTTAGTGGGGGACAGATCTGAAGCTTTCTTT.